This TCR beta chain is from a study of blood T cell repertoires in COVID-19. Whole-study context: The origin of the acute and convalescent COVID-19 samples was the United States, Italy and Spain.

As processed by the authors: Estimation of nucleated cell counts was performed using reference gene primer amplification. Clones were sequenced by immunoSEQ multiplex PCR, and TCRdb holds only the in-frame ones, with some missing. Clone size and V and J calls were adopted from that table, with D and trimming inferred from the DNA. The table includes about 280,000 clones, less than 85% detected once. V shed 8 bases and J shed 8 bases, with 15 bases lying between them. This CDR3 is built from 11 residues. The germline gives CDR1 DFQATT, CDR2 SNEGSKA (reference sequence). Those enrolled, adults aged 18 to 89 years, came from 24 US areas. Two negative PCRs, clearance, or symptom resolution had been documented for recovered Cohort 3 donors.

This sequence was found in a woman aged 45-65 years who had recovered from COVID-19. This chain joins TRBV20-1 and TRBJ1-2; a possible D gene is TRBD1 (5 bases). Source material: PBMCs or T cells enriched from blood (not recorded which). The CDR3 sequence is CSTSSGLGYTF. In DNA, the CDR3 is TGCAGTACATCTTCAGGGTTGGGCTACACCTTC.